This is a list of T cell receptor beta chains from one sample in a study of T cell repertoires in cytomegalovirus infection. TCRdb reprocessed the reads with MiXCR, giving one entry per CDR3 protein. Among some 900,000 distinct CDR3 sequences listed, roughly 33% were seen once. The antigens these receptors bind are not known. Sequenced here: cultured CD8+ T cells from PBMCs, sampled from culture after CMV antigen stimulation. These receptors all come from a human donor in good health (CMV status not recorded). Some clones in this sample may be carry-over from other donors' samples. Both conserved end residues are part of each CDR3. D genes are given only for firm matches. Clone size is stated in some rows and not others, as once, few, many or a class when expanded.

D gene: TRBD2; clone size: NA; V gene: TRBV11-3; J gene: TRBJ2-2; CDR3 protein: CASSLSSGGAFGELFF; CDR3 DNA: TGTGCCAGCAGCTTATCTAGCGGGGGGGCCTTCGGGGAGCTGTTTTTT
D gene: NA; clone size: NA; V gene: TRBV7-4; J gene: TRBJ1-2; CDR3 protein: CANSLGGRPGANYGYTF; CDR3 DNA: TGTGCCAACAGCTTGGGTGGGCGCCCAGGGGCCAACTATGGCTACACCTTC
D gene: NA; clone size: many; V gene: TRBV27; J gene: TRBJ1-5; CDR3 protein: CASSLVYTGNQPQHF; CDR3 DNA: TGTGCCAGCAGTTTGGTATACACAGGGAATCAGCCCCAGCATTTT
D gene: TRBD1; clone size: NA; V gene: TRBV12-5; J gene: TRBJ2-1; CDR3 protein: CASGLRDRGPMSEQFF; CDR3 DNA: TGTGCTAGTGGTTTGAGAGACAGGGGGCCTATGAGTGAGCAGTTCTTC
D gene: NA; clone size: few; V gene: TRBV29-1; J gene: TRBJ1-2; CDR3 protein: CSVLVAEYGYTF; CDR3 DNA: TGCAGCGTTCTTGTGGCGGAGTATGGCTACACCTTC
D gene: NA; clone size: few; V gene: TRBV7-9; J gene: TRBJ2-4; CDR3 protein: CASSPPARGAKNIQYF; CDR3 DNA: TGTGCCAGCAGCCCCCCCGCCAGGGGTGCCAAAAACATTCAGTACTTC
D gene: TRBD1; clone size: NA; V gene: TRBV27; J gene: TRBJ1-4; CDR3 protein: CASRLLGQEGEKLFF; CDR3 DNA: TGTGCCAGCAGATTACTGGGACAGGAGGGTGAAAAACTGTTTTTT
D gene: NA; clone size: NA; V gene: TRBV7-6; J gene: TRBJ1-1; CDR3 protein: CANSSGLNTEAFF; CDR3 DNA: TGTGCCAACAGCTCCGGACTGAACACTGAAGCTTTCTTT
D gene: TRBD2; clone size: NA; V gene: TRBV2; J gene: TRBJ2-1; CDR3 protein: CTSTMTSLSGNEQFF; CDR3 DNA: TGTACCAGCACGATGACTAGCCTCTCAGGCAATGAGCAGTTCTTC
D gene: NA; clone size: NA; V gene: TRBV2; J gene: TRBJ1-1; CDR3 protein: CASLGEGNTEAFF; CDR3 DNA: TGTGCCAGCTTGGGGGAGGGGAACACTGAAGCTTTCTTT
D gene: NA; clone size: once; V gene: TRBV29-1; J gene: TRBJ2-7; CDR3 protein: CSVELTESSYEQYF; CDR3 DNA: TGCAGCGTTGAGTTGACGGAAAGCTCCTACGAGCAGTACTTC
D gene: NA; clone size: NA; V gene: TRBV7-6; J gene: TRBJ2-7; CDR3 protein: CASSLAEGSSYEQYF; CDR3 DNA: TGTGCCAGCAGCTTAGCGGAGGGTAGCTCCTACGAGCAGTACTTC
D gene: NA; clone size: NA; V gene: TRBV4-3; J gene: TRBJ2-6; CDR3 protein: CASSQSRGANVLTF; CDR3 DNA: TGCGCCAGCAGCCAATCGCGTGGGGCCAACGTCCTGACTTTC
D gene: NA; clone size: few; V gene: TRBV19; J gene: TRBJ2-3; CDR3 protein: CASKRAGSTDTQYF; CDR3 DNA: TGTGCCAGTAAAAGGGCGGGGAGCACAGATACGCAGTATTTT
D gene: NA; clone size: NA; V gene: TRBV19; J gene: TRBJ2-4; CDR3 protein: CASGMILAKNIQYF; CDR3 DNA: TGTGCCAGTGGTATGATCCTGGCCAAAAACATTCAGTACTTC
D gene: TRBD2; clone size: many; V gene: TRBV7-9; J gene: TRBJ2-7; CDR3 protein: CASSGGLKSYEQYF; CDR3 DNA: TGTGCCAGCAGCGGGGGACTAAAATCCTACGAGCAGTACTTC
D gene: NA; clone size: few; V gene: TRBV12-3/TRBV12-4; J gene: TRBJ2-6; CDR3 protein: CASSFTVAGANVLTF; CDR3 DNA: TGTGCCAGCAGTTTTACAGTGGCTGGGGCCAACGTCCTGACTTTC
D gene: NA; clone size: few; V gene: TRBV5-4; J gene: TRBJ2-5; CDR3 protein: CASSLAGSGPETQYF; CDR3 DNA: TGTGCCAGCAGCTTGGCCGGTTCAGGGCCGGAGACCCAGTACTTC
D gene: TRBD1; clone size: NA; V gene: TRBV4-1; J gene: TRBJ2-5; CDR3 protein: CASSHPQGALWETQYF; CDR3 DNA: TGCGCCAGCAGCCACCCACAGGGGGCTTTGTGGGAGACCCAGTACTTC
D gene: NA; clone size: many; V gene: TRBV7-2; J gene: TRBJ1-6; CDR3 protein: CASSRRDGHNSPLHF; CDR3 DNA: TGTGCCAGCAGTCGGCGGGACGGACATAATTCACCCCTCCACTTT
D gene: TRBD2; clone size: NA; V gene: TRBV2; J gene: TRBJ2-1; CDR3 protein: CASSGAGGQYNEQFF; CDR3 DNA: TGTGCCAGCAGTGGGGCGGGGGGGCAATACAATGAGCAGTTCTTC
D gene: NA; clone size: NA; V gene: TRBV5-6; J gene: TRBJ2-7; CDR3 protein: CASSFDSPPSLYEQYF; CDR3 DNA: TGTGCCAGCAGCTTCGACTCGCCTCCGTCCCTCTACGAGCAGTACTTC
D gene: TRBD1; clone size: few; V gene: TRBV28; J gene: TRBJ1-1; CDR3 protein: CASRQPGQDTEAFF; CDR3 DNA: TGTGCCAGCAGACAACCGGGACAGGACACTGAAGCTTTCTTT
D gene: TRBD1; clone size: few; V gene: TRBV4-1; J gene: TRBJ1-6; CDR3 protein: CASSQVPDLTGSGSPLHF; CDR3 DNA: TGCGCCAGCAGCCAAGTTCCCGACCTGACAGGGAGTGGTTCACCCCTCCACTTT
D gene: NA; clone size: NA; V gene: TRBV6-2/TRBV6-3; J gene: TRBJ1-1; CDR3 protein: CASSYSQGRDTEAFF; CDR3 DNA: TGTGCCAGCAGTTACTCCCAGGGAAGGGACACTGAAGCTTTCTTT
D gene: TRBD1; clone size: NA; V gene: TRBV20-1; J gene: TRBJ2-3; CDR3 protein: CSAKTGTGLPTHSTDTQYF; CDR3 DNA: TGCAGTGCCAAGACCGGGACAGGCCTACCTACTCATTCCACAGATACGCAGTATTTT
D gene: NA; clone size: many; V gene: TRBV7-6; J gene: TRBJ1-5; CDR3 protein: CASSSSENQPQHF; CDR3 DNA: TGTGCCAGCAGCTCCTCCGAGAATCAGCCCCAGCATTTT
D gene: NA; clone size: NA; V gene: TRBV12-3/TRBV12-4; J gene: TRBJ1-2; CDR3 protein: CASWAAGRGYTF; CDR3 DNA: TGTGCCAGCTGGGCCGCTGGTCGGGGCTACACCTTC
D gene: NA; clone size: NA; V gene: TRBV6-1; J gene: TRBJ1-6; CDR3 protein: CASSDHPGRSYNSPLHF; CDR3 DNA: TGTGCCAGCAGCGATCACCCGGGACGCTCCTATAATTCACCCCTCCACTTT
D gene: NA; clone size: NA; V gene: TRBV27; J gene: TRBJ2-1; CDR3 protein: CASSSRYGPLASYNEQFF; CDR3 DNA: TGTGCCAGCAGTTCGAGATACGGGCCCTTGGCGTCCTACAATGAGCAGTTCTTC
D gene: NA; clone size: few; V gene: TRBV12-3/TRBV12-4; J gene: TRBJ2-1; CDR3 protein: CASTSPSYNEQFF; CDR3 DNA: TGTGCCAGTACTAGCCCCTCCTACAATGAGCAGTTCTTC
D gene: NA; clone size: NA; V gene: TRBV7-9; J gene: TRBJ2-7; CDR3 protein: CASSAGTAYYEQCF; CDR3 DNA: TGTGCCAGCAGCGCCGGGACTGCTTACTACGAGCAGTGCTTC
D gene: TRBD1; clone size: few; V gene: TRBV20-1; J gene: TRBJ1-5; CDR3 protein: CSASRQGNQPQHF; CDR3 DNA: TGCAGTGCTAGCCGACAGGGAAATCAGCCCCAGCATTTT
D gene: NA; clone size: NA; V gene: TRBV15; J gene: TRBJ1-2; CDR3 protein: CATSRGIGNGYTF; CDR3 DNA: TGTGCCACCAGCAGAGGAATAGGGAATGGCTACACCTTC
D gene: TRBD1; clone size: many; V gene: TRBV7-8; J gene: TRBJ1-1; CDR3 protein: CASSLAAGGTEAFF; CDR3 DNA: TGTGCCAGCAGCTTGGCAGCAGGGGGCACTGAAGCTTTCTTT
D gene: NA; clone size: NA; V gene: TRBV10-3; J gene: TRBJ1-5; CDR3 protein: CAISESPQSANQPQHF; CDR3 DNA: TGTGCCATCAGTGAGTCTCCACAGTCGGCGAATCAGCCCCAGCATTTT
D gene: TRBD1; clone size: few; V gene: TRBV7-9; J gene: TRBJ2-1; CDR3 protein: CASSSQGVRQFEQFF; CDR3 DNA: TGTGCCAGCAGCTCACAGGGGGTGAGGCAGTTTGAGCAGTTCTTC
D gene: TRBD1; clone size: many; V gene: TRBV7-2; J gene: TRBJ1-2; CDR3 protein: CASSLWGYGTGGAYGYTF; CDR3 DNA: TGTGCCAGCAGCTTATGGGGTTATGGGACAGGGGGCGCCTATGGCTACACCTTC
D gene: NA; clone size: NA; V gene: TRBV9; J gene: TRBJ2-1; CDR3 protein: CASSPGPFSYNEQFF; CDR3 DNA: TGTGCCAGCAGCCCGGGGCCTTTCTCCTACAATGAGCAGTTCTTC
D gene: NA; clone size: NA; V gene: TRBV12-3/TRBV12-4; J gene: TRBJ2-3; CDR3 protein: CASSFVGVTDTQYF; CDR3 DNA: TGTGCCAGCAGTTTTGTGGGGGTCACAGATACGCAGTATTTT
D gene: TRBD1; clone size: few; V gene: TRBV7-9; J gene: TRBJ1-1; CDR3 protein: CASSRGGAYTEAFF; CDR3 DNA: TGTGCCAGCAGCCGAGGGGGCGCTTACACTGAAGCTTTCTTT
D gene: NA; clone size: NA; V gene: TRBV7-6; J gene: TRBJ2-1; CDR3 protein: CASSSPWNSSSYNEQFF; CDR3 DNA: TGTGCCAGCAGCTCCCCGTGGAACTCAAGCTCCTACAATGAGCAGTTCTTC